This entry lists 19 T cell receptor beta chains sequenced from one sample in a study of T-cell reconstitution after alpha-beta-depleted transplantation in children. The library targeted TCRbeta and was prepared with unique molecular identifiers. TCRdb used MiXCR to reprocess the PCR reads, holding one entry per CDR3 protein. Among 600,000 to 700,000 distinct CDR3 sequences listed, approximately 17% were seen once. The starting material was PBMCs from the stem cell graft donor, obtained from the stem cell graft. The receptors derive from a human donor who donated a stem cell graft to a child with acute myeloid leukemia.

There are many counts of this clonotype. V gene TRBV5-1 combines with J gene TRBJ1-2; D is unclear. Deletions cut 0 bases from V and 4 bases from J, with 7 bases between. CDR3 length equals 13 residues. Germline V gives CDR1 SGHRS, CDR2 YFSETQ. CDR3 sequence: CASSLVQSYGYTF. For the CDR3, the DNA is TGCGCCAGCAGCTTGGTACAGAGCTATGGCTACACCTTC.

This chain joins TRBV7-9 and TRBJ2-5; D is ambiguous. The V end lost 5 bases, the J end lost 1 base, and 8 bases lay between the germline ends. The CDR3 loop spans 13 amino acids. The germline gives CDR1 SEHNR, CDR2 FQNEAQ (reference sequence). CDR3 bases: TGTGCCAGCAGCCCTGAGAGCCAAGAGACCCAGTACTTC. Translation: CASSPESQETQYF.

In the case of this clonotype: Since a much larger clone is just one base distant, this may be a read error. The chain is built from TRBV20-1 and TRBJ1-1; D is perhaps TRBD1 (6 bases). Germline-derived CDR1 and CDR2 are DFQATT and SNEGSKA (reference sequence). CDR3 length: 15 residues. The CDR3 region has the DNA TGCAGTGCCATGCAGGGGAACGCGGTGAACACTGTAGCTTTCTTT. Amino acids: CSAMQGNAVNTVAFF.

The sample holds many counts of this clonotype. The genes are TRBV20-1 and TRBJ2-1, with 8 bases that match TRBD2. V lost 0 bases to trimming and J lost 9 bases; unmatched junction nucleotides: 7. This CDR3 is built from 14 residues. Per germline, CDR1 DFQATT and CDR2 SNEGSKA (reference sequence). CDR3 coding DNA: TGCAGTGCTAGAGATAAACAGCGGGGGTTTGAGCAGTTCTTC. Translating gives CSARDKQRGFEQFF.

The rearrangement links TRBV4-3 to TRBJ2-4, with D tentatively TRBD1 (5 bases). Trimming stripped 1 base from V and 3 bases from J, with 7 bases between. Looked up from germline, CDR1 is LGHNA and CDR2 is YSLEER. This CDR3 has 14 amino acids. CDR3 in amino acids: CASSQGTNKNIQYF. For the CDR3, the DNA is TGCGCCAGCAGCCAAGGGACAAACAAAAACATTCAGTACTTC.

V is TRBV25-1 and J is TRBJ2-5, with TRBD1 matching over 10 bases. V was pared by 0 bases and J by 5 bases, with 6 bases of the junction left unmatched. This CDR3 has 16 amino acids. Per germline, CDR1 MGHDK and CDR2 SYGVNS. The CDR3 coding sequence is TGTGCCAGCAGTGAATACCCGGGACAGGGGCGGGAGACCCAGTACTTC. It yields the protein CASSEYPGQGRETQYF.

In its sample, this clonotype was seen a few times. V and J are TRBV27 and TRBJ1-1; D call uncertain. Germline V lookup: CDR1 MNHEY, CDR2 SMNVEV (reference sequence). V gave up 2 bases and J gave up 4 bases, with 11 bases separating them. This CDR3 contains 14 residues. The CDR3 here is CASSLAGVGTEAFF. The CDR3 region has the DNA TGTGCCAGCAGTTTAGCCGGGGTCGGCACTGAAGCTTTCTTT.

This clonotype was seen only a few times. V and J are TRBV7-2 and TRBJ2-1, with D possibly being TRBD2 (5 bases). CDR3 length: 12 amino acids. The V and J ends lost 4 bases and 8 bases respectively, with 9 bases between them. CDR1 is SGHTA and CDR2 is FQGNSA in the germline V gene. CDR3 loop: CASSSGLYEQFF. Here the CDR3 DNA reads TGTGCCAGCAGCTCCGGACTTTATGAGCAGTTCTTC.

The CDR3 DNA follows: TGTGCCACCAGTGATCCAAGGAGGGGGCGAAATCAGCCCCAGCATTTT. This translates into CATSDPRRGRNQPQHF. The chain links TRBV24-1 to TRBJ1-5; 7 bases are shared with TRBD1. The CDR3 is 16 amino acids. Trimming took 3 bases from V and 4 from J; bases not matched to a gene: 8. The germline V gene has CDR1 KGHDR and CDR2 SFDVKD.

The CDR3 DNA reads TGCAGTGCCGGGTGGAGGGGGGCAATTCAAGAGACCCAGTACTTC. Residues: CSAGWRGAIQETQYF. The chain carries TRBV20-1 and TRBJ2-5; the D call may be TRBD1 or TRBD2 (6 bases each). The CDR3 has 15 amino acids. CDR1 and CDR2 from the germline V gene are DFQATT and SNEGSKA (reference sequence). Trimming removed 6 bases at V and 2 bases at J, with 19 bases between.

The gene calls are TRBV11-2 and TRBJ2-1; a weak D match, TRBD2 (6 bases). The CDR3 spans 15 residues. Germline CDR1 SGHAT, CDR2 FQNNGV. V shed 7 bases and J shed 2 bases, with 15 bases lying between them. CDR3 DNA: TGTGCCAGCACCGTGAGGAGGGCACCCTACAATGAGCAGTTCTTC. Translated, it gives CASTVRRAPYNEQFF. Combining the CDR3 with reference TRBV11-2 and TRBJ2-1 gives the whole variable domain EAGVAQSPRYKIIEKRQSVAFWCNPISGHATLYWYQQILGQGPKLLIQFQNNGVVDDSQLPKDRFSAERLKGVDSTLKIQPAKLEDSAVYLCASTVRRAPYNEQFFGPGTRLTVL.

This clonotype was counted many times. The rearrangement links TRBV29-1 to TRBJ1-5; a possible D gene is TRBD1 (6 bases). V dropped 6 bases and J dropped 1 base, with 13 bases sitting between them. The CDR3 runs to 14 residues. Germline V gene data show CDR1 as SQVTM and CDR2 as ANQGSEA. The DNA of the CDR3 is TGCAGCGTCAACCCGGACAGAAGCAATCAGCCCCAGCATTTT. It codes for CSVNPDRSNQPQHF.

This clonotype was seen only a few times. J is TRBJ2-1 and V is TRBV7-8; D might be TRBD1 or TRBD2, each matching 6 bases. This CDR3 spans 14 amino acids. The V gene's germline CDR1 is SGHVS and CDR2 FQNEAQ. The V and J ends lost 5 bases and 8 bases respectively, with 16 bases between them. CDR3 protein: CASSTTGAKDEQFF. The DNA of the CDR3 is TGTGCCAGCAGCACCACGGGGGCTAAGGATGAGCAGTTCTTC.

This clonotype was found many times. CDR3 sequence: CASSYDGELFF. CDR3 in DNA: TGTGCCAGCAGTTACGACGGGGAGCTGTTTTTT. This sequence joins TRBV6-2 or TRBV6-3 and TRBJ2-2; no clear D. The CDR3 consists of 11 residues. CDR1 and CDR2 (germline): MNHEY, SVGEGT. V lost 2 bases and J 7 bases, leaving 2 bases between the germline ends.

This clonotype was seen a few times. V gene TRBV20-1 combines with J gene TRBJ2-5; 15 positions match TRBD2. The CDR3 totals 16 residues. J gave up 2 bases and V 2 bases, and 3 bases lay outside the gene matches. Germline values: CDR1 DFQATT, CDR2 SNEGSKA (reference sequence). The CDR3 nucleotides read TGCAGTGCTAGACCCGGGACTAGCGGGAGGCAAGAGACCCAGTACTTC. Encoded protein: CSARPGTSGRQETQYF.

CDR3 residues: CASRYSVGTGPSYEQYF. The CDR3 bases are TGTGCCAGCAGGTACTCCGTCGGTACAGGCCCTTCCTACGAGCAGTACTTC. The chain is built from TRBV25-1 and TRBJ2-7; D might be TRBD1 (5 bases). V was cut by 6 bases and J by 1 base, with 22 bases left in between. The germline V gene has CDR1 MGHDK and CDR2 SYGVNS. CDR3 length: 17 residues.

J is TRBJ2-3 and V is TRBV2, with D tentatively TRBD1 (6 bases). The V end lost 8 bases, the J end lost 5 bases, and 20 bases lay between the germline ends. The germline gives CDR1 SNHLY, CDR2 FYNNEI. The CDR3 contains 15 residues. CDR3 in DNA: TGTGCCAGCGCTGTGTCAGGGGTTCGGGGAGATACGCAGTATTTT. Protein sequence: CASAVSGVRGDTQYF. The full variable domain, rest sourced from reference TRBV2 and TRBJ2-3, is EPEVTQTPSHQVTQMGQEVILRCVPISNHLYFYWYRQILGQKVEFLVSFYNNEISEKSEIFDDQFSVERPDGSNFTLKIRSTKLEDSAMYFCASAVSGVRGDTQYFGPGTRLTVL.

The rearrangement uses TRBV5-1 and TRBJ2-1; a possible D gene is TRBD1 (6 bases). Germline lookup yields CDR1 SGHRS and CDR2 YFSETQ. There are 16 residues in the CDR3. The V end was cut by 0 bases, the J end by 4 bases, with 14 bases between. CDR3 DNA: TGCGCCAGCAGCTTGGCCGCACAGGGAAGATACAATGAGCAGTTCTTC. Its translation is CASSLAAQGRYNEQFF.

This clonotype has ten or more counts. The genes are TRBV6-1 and TRBJ2-5, with 13 bases lining up with TRBD2. The CDR3 length is 15 residues. Germline values: CDR1 MNHNS, CDR2 SASEGT. V was clipped by 6 bases and J by 5 bases; unmatched bases: 6. The CDR3 DNA follows: TGTGCCAGCAGCCCTACTAGCGGGGGGGTTGAGACCCAGTACTTC. Translation: CASSPTSGGVETQYF.